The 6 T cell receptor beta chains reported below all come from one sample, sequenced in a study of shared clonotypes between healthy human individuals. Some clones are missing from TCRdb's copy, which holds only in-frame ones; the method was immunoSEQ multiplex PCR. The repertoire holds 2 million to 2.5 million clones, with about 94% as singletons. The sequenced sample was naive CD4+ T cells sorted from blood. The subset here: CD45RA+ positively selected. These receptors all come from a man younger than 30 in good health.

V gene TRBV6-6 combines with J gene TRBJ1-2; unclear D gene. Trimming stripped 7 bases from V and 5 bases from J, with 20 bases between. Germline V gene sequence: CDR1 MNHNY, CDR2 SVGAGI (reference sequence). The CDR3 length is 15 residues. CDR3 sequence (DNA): TGTGCCAGCAACTACCCCGGCGCCACTAGGTATGGCTACACCTTC. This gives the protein CASNYPGATRYGYTF.

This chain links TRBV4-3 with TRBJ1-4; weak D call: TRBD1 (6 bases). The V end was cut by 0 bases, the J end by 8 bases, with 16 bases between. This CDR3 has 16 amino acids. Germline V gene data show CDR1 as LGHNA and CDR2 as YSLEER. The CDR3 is CASSQERPGVGEKLFF. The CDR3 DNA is TGCGCCAGCAGCCAAGAGAGGCCAGGGGTCGGCGAAAAACTGTTTTTT.

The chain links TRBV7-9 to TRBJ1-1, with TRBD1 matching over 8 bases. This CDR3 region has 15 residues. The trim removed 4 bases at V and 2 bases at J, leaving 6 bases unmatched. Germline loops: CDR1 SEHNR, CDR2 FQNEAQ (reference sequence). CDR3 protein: CASSSRTGINTEAFF. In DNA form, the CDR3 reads TGTGCCAGCAGCTCTAGGACAGGGATAAACACTGAAGCTTTCTTT.

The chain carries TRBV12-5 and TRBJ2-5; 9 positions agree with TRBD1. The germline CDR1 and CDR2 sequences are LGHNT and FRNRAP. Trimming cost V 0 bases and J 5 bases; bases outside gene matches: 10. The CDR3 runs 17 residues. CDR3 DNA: TGTGCTAGTGGTTTGGTACCTGGACAGGGGATCGACGAGACCCAGTACTTC. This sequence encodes CASGLVPGQGIDETQYF.

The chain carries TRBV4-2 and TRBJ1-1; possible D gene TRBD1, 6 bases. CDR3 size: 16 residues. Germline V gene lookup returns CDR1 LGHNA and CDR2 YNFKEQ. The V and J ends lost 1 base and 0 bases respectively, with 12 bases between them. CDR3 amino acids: CASSQGIGQLNTEAFF. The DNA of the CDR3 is TGTGCCAGCAGCCAAGGGATCGGACAGTTGAACACTGAAGCTTTCTTT.

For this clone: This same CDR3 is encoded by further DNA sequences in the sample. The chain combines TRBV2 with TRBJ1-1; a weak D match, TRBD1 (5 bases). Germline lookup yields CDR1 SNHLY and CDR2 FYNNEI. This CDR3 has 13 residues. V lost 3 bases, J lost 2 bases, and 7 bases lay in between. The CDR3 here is CASSEDTNTEAFF. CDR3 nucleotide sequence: TGTGCCAGCAGTGAGGACACCAACACTGAAGCTTTCTTT.